This T cell receptor beta chain was profiled in a study of shared clonotypes between healthy human individuals. Adult donors, all healthy and HIV-negative, had no recent acute infections or vaccinations. It was into CD45RA+ naive and CD45RA-negative memory subsets that the CD4+ cells were split. A word on this clone: The antigen is undetermined.

Generated by immunoSEQ multiplex PCR, the TCRdb table keeps only in-frame clones and is missing some. Of about a million clones in the sample, 70% to 80% were seen once. General study results and limits: Although depth was large, rarefaction showed that sequencing of the sorted subsets was incomplete.

CDR1 and CDR2 from the germline V gene are SGHDT and YYEEEE. V was clipped by 4 bases and J by 1 base, with 14 bases between them. This CDR3 contains 15 residues. This sequence joins TRBV5-6 and TRBJ1-1, with D hard to call. This TCR derives from a man aged 18 to 35 in good health. The sequenced sample consisted of memory CD4+ T cells sorted from blood. The subset is: CD45RA-negative fraction. CDR3 residues: CASSHLEAENTEAFF. In DNA, the CDR3 is TGTGCCAGCAGCCACCTAGAGGCCGAGAACACTGAAGCTTTCTTT.